This TCR beta chain was retrieved from a study of monozygotic twins with inflammatory bowel disease. Addition of UMIs with a 6-nucleotide sample barcode was achieved by template switching. Using the 5' RACE reads, TCRdb records one entry per CDR3 protein without DNA. The repertoire table contains around 450,000 distinct CDR3 sequences. This CDR3 region has 16 residues. This clonotype was obtained from a human donor with ulcerative colitis or Crohn's disease, or a healthy co-twin of an affected twin (not recorded which). The sample was blood. The genes are TRBV12-3 or TRBV12-4 and TRBJ2-2; there is no DNA to check the TCRdb D call of TRBD2. This CDR3 is CATGLAGAANTGELFF.